This is a list of T cell receptor beta chains from one sample in a study of CD4 T cells in relation to SARS-CoV-2 and coronaviruses. TCRdb's copy holds only in-frame clones and misses some; the assay was immunoSEQ multiplex PCR. The repertoire consists of more than 55,000 clones, with approximately 90% occurring once and the leading ten covering 1.4%. Sequencing used memory CD4+ T cells from PBMCs. Receptor source: a human donor in good health. Each CDR3 is given with its conserved first and last residue. D genes are given only for firm matches. The size entry is marked missing in some rows and otherwise reads once, few, many or a size class.

>-|TRBV7-2|-|TRBJ1-4
TGTGCCAGCAGTTATGGGGGACTTCAGAATGAAAAACTGTTTTTT
CASSYGGLQNEKLFF
>-|TRBV3-1/TRBV3-2|-|TRBJ2-7
TGTGCCAGCAGCCAAGATCGGGTGACGGGCGAGCAGTACTTC
CASSQDRVTGEQYF
>TRBD1|TRBV25-1|-|TRBJ1-2
TGTGCCAGCAGCCCAGGGGGACCTAACTATGGCTACACCTTC
CASSPGGPNYGYTF
>TRBD1|TRBV6-5|-|TRBJ1-6
TGTGCCAGCAGGGGCCGACAGGGGGACTATCCACCCCTCCACTTT
CASRGRQGDYPPLHF
>-|TRBV11-2|-|TRBJ2-1
TGTGCCAGCACCTTAAACAGGATCTCCTACAATGAGCAGTTCTTC
CASTLNRISYNEQFF
>TRBD1|TRBV5-1|-|TRBJ2-7
TGCGCCAGTGAGACCGGGACAGGGGGTTACGAGCAGTACTTC
CASETGTGGYEQYF
>TRBD2|TRBV2|-|TRBJ2-1
TGTGCCAGCACGCGACTAGCGGGGGGCCAGGGTGAGCAGTTCTTC
CASTRLAGGQGEQFF
>TRBD1|TRBV2|-|TRBJ2-3
TGTGCCAGCAAAGACAGGGGGGGCACAGATACGCAGTATTTT
CASKDRGGTDTQYF
>TRBD2|TRBV11-2|-|TRBJ2-1
TGTGCCAGCTTAGCGGGAGGTCAGGATGAGCAGTTCTTC
CASLAGGQDEQFF
>-|TRBV27|-|TRBJ2-1
TGTGCCAGCGGGGGTATAATAGCTTCCAATGAGCAGTTCTTC
CASGGIIASNEQFF
>TRBD2|TRBV18|few|TRBJ2-7
TGTGCCAGCTCATCGGGGGGGATTCCCTACGAGCAGTACTTC
CASSSGGIPYEQYF
>TRBD1|TRBV3-1/TRBV3-2|-|TRBJ1-1
TGTGCCAGCAGCCGGACAGGGGGCTTCGGCACTGAAGCTTTCTTT
CASSRTGGFGTEAFF
>TRBD2|TRBV30|few|TRBJ2-7
TGTGCCTGGGCCGGGACTAGCGGGAGGAGCTCCTACGAGCAGTACTTC
CAWAGTSGRSSYEQYF
>TRBD1|TRBV19|-|TRBJ1-3
TGTGCCAGCAGACAGGGTCCGAATGGAAACACCATATATTTT
CASRQGPNGNTIYF
>-|TRBV6-5|-|TRBJ2-7
TGTGCCAGCACCGGAGGTGAGGGAAGCTCCTACGAGCAGTACTTC
CASTGGEGSSYEQYF
>-|TRBV15|-|TRBJ2-3
TGTGCCACCAGCAGAGAAGTGGTTGGGCGGCCCCCCGATACGCAGTATTTT
CATSREVVGRPPDTQYF
>-|TRBV29-1|-|TRBJ1-4
TGCAGCGCCGGGGGTAATGCTAATGAAAAACTGTTTTTT
CSAGGNANEKLFF
>TRBD1|TRBV9|-|TRBJ1-6
TGTGCCAGCAGCGGAGGGGGAGGGACAGGGCGGAATTCACCCCTCCACTTT
CASSGGGGTGRNSPLHF
>TRBD1|TRBV28|-|TRBJ2-4
TGTGCCAGCAGATCGGGACAGGTGGGGGTGGCCAAAAACATTCAGTACTTC
CASRSGQVGVAKNIQYF
>TRBD2|TRBV5-5|-|TRBJ2-7
TGTGCCAGCAGCTTCCTCGAGCGGGCTCGCGGGGGAGAGCAGTACTTC
CASSFLERARGGEQYF
>TRBD1|TRBV4-1|-|TRBJ1-1
TGCGCCAGCAGCCATTTACAGGGGGAATTCACTGAAGCTTTCTTT
CASSHLQGEFTEAFF
>TRBD2|TRBV6-1|-|TRBJ2-7
TGTGCCAGCAGTGAAGCGCCCCCGGGACTAGCGGCAACAGTCTACGAGCAGTACTTC
CASSEAPPGLAATVYEQYF
>-|TRBV28|-|TRBJ2-1
TGTGCCAGCAGTTTAAGCCACTCAAGCTCCTACAATGAGCAGTTCTTC
CASSLSHSSSYNEQFF
>TRBD1|TRBV28|-|TRBJ1-4
TGTGCCAGCAGGACAGGGAGGAGTGAAAAACTGTTTTTT
CASRTGRSEKLFF
>-|TRBV27|-|TRBJ2-1
TGTGCCAGCAGCCCGACTAGGATCAGCGTTGAGCAGTTCTTC
CASSPTRISVEQFF
>TRBD1|TRBV7-9|-|TRBJ1-2
TGTGCCAGCAGCCGGACCGGGACAGCCTCTAACTATGGCTACACCTTC
CASSRTGTASNYGYTF
>-|TRBV24-1|-|TRBJ2-2
TGTGCCACCAGAGATAGCGGGGAGCTGTTTTTT
CATRDSGELFF
>TRBD2|TRBV11-3|few|TRBJ2-7
TGTGCCAGCAGCTTAGAGAGCGGGAGGGCCCCCTACGAGCAGTACTTC
CASSLESGRAPYEQYF
>-|TRBV7-2|-|TRBJ2-5
TGTGCCAGCAGCTTCGGACGGCAAGAGACCCAGTACTTC
CASSFGRQETQYF
>-|TRBV2|-|TRBJ2-1
TGTGCCAGCAGTGGTTCGAGCTCCTACAATGAGCAGTTCTTC
CASSGSSSYNEQFF
>-|TRBV3-1/TRBV3-2|once|TRBJ2-7
TGTGCCAGCAGCCAGGGGCCGAGCTCCTACGAGCAGTACTTC
CASSQGPSSYEQYF
>TRBD2|TRBV7-8|once|TRBJ2-3
TGTGCCAGCAGCTTAGCTACTAGCGTCGGGTCAATTTTTGATACGCAGTATTTT
CASSLATSVGSIFDTQYF
>-|TRBV18|-|TRBJ1-5
TGTGCCAGCTCACGGGCTGCAGGGGCAAAGAATCAGCCCCAGCATTTT
CASSRAAGAKNQPQHF
>-|TRBV5-1|-|TRBJ1-4
TGCGCCAGTTGCAGGGATTTTAATGAAAAACTGTTTTTT
CASCRDFNEKLFF
>TRBD2|TRBV10-2|-|TRBJ2-1
TGCGCCAGCAGGTCGGGAGGGGTTGGGCGCAATGAGCAGTTCTTC
CASRSGGVGRNEQFF
>-|TRBV6-1|-|TRBJ1-2
TGTGCCAGCAGTGATATCGGTCACACCTTC
CASSDIGHTF
>TRBD2|TRBV2|-|TRBJ2-3
TGTGCCAGCAGTGATTGGGGAGGGCCAGATACGCAGTATTTT
CASSDWGGPDTQYF